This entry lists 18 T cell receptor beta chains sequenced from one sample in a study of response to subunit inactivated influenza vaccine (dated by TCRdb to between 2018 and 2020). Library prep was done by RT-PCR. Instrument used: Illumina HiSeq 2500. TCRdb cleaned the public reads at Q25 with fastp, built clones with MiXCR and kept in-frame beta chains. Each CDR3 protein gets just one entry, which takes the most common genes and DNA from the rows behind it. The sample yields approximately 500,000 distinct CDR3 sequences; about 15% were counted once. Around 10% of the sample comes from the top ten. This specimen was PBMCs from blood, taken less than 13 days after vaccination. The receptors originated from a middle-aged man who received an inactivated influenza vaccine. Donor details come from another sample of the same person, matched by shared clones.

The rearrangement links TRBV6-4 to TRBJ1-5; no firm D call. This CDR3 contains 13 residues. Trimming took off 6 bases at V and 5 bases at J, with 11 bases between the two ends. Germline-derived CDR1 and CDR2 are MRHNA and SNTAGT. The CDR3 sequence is CASSQEEDQPQHF. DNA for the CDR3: TGTGCCAGCAGCCAGGAGGAGGATCAGCCCCAGCATTTT.

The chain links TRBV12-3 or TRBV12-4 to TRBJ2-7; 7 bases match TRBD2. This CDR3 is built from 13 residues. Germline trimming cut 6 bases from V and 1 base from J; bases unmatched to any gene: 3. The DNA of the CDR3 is TGTGCCAGCAGGGCGGGGGAGTCCTACGAGCAGTACTTC. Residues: CASRAGESYEQYF.

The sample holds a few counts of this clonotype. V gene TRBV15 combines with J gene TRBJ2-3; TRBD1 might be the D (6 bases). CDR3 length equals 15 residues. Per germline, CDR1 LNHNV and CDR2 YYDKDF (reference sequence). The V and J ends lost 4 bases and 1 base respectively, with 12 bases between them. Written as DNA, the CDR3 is TGTGCCACCAGCACCGGGGCAGGGGGCACAGATACGCAGTATTTT. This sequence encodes CATSTGAGGTDTQYF.

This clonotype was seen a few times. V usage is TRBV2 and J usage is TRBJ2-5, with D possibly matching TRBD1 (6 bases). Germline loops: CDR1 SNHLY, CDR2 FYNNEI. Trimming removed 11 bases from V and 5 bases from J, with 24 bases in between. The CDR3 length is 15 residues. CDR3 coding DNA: TGTGCCGGAACAGGGTCAGCGAGGGGTGAGGAGACCCAGTACTTC. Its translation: CAGTGSARGEETQYF.

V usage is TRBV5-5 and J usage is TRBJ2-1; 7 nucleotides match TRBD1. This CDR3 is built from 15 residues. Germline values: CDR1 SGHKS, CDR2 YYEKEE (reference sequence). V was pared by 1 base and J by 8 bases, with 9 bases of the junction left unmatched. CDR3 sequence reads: CASSLLGGYSDEQFF. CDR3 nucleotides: TGTGCCAGCAGCTTGCTAGGGGGCTATAGCGATGAGCAGTTCTTC. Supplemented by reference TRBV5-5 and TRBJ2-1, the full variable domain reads DAGVTQSPTHLIKTRGQQVTLRCSPISGHKSVSWYQQVLGQGPQFIFQYYEKEERGRGNFPDRFSARQFPNYSSELNVNALLLGDSALYLCASSLLGGYSDEQFFGPGTRLTVL.

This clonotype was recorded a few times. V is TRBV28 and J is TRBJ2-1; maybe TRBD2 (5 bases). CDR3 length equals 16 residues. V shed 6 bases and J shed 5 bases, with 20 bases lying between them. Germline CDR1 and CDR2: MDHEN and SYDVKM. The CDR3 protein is CASSPLAYTIHNEQFF. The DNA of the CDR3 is TGTGCCAGCAGCCCTTTAGCGTACACGATACACAATGAGCAGTTCTTC.

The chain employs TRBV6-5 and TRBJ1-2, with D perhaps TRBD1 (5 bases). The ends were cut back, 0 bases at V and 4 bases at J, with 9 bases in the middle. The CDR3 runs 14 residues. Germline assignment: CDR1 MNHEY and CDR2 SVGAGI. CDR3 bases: TGTGCCAGCAGTTACTCGGGGCGGACCTATGGCTACACCTTC. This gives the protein CASSYSGRTYGYTF.

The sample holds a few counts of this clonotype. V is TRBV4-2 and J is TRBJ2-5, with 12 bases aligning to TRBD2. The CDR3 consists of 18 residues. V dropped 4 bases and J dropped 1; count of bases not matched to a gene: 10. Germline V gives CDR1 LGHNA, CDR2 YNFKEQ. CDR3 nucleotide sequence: TGTGCCAGCAGCCCGGGACTAGCGGGTTTCCCATCCCAAGAGACCCAGTACTTC. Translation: CASSPGLAGFPSQETQYF.

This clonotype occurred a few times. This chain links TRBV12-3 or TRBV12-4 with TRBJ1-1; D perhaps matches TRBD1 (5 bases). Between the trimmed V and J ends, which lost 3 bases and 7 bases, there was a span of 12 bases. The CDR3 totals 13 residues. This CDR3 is CASSFGGGDEAFF. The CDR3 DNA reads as TGTGCCAGCAGTTTTGGGGGGGGTGATGAAGCTTTCTTT.

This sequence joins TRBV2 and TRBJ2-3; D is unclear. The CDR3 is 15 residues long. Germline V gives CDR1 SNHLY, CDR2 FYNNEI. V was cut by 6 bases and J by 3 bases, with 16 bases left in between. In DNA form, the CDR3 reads TGTGCCAGCAGCCCCTTAGGTCAGAAGACAGATACGCAGTATTTT. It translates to CASSPLGQKTDTQYF. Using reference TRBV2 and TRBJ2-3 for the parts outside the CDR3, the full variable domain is EPEVTQTPSHQVTQMGQEVILRCVPISNHLYFYWYRQILGQKVEFLVSFYNNEISEKSEIFDDQFSVERPDGSNFTLKIRSTKLEDSAMYFCASSPLGQKTDTQYFGPGTRLTVL.

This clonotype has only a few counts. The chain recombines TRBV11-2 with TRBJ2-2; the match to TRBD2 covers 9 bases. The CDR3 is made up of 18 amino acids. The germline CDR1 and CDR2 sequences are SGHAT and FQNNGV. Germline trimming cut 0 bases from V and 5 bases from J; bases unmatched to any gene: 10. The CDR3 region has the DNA TGTGCCAGCAGCTTAGAGCGGGGGGGCTATGGTTGGACCGGGGAGCTGTTTTTT. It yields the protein CASSLERGGYGWTGELFF.

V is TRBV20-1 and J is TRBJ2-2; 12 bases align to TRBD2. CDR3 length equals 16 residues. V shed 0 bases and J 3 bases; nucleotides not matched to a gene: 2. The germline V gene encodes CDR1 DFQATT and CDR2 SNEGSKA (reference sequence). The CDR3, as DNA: TGCAGTGCTAGAGATGCTAGCGGGAGGGACACCGGGGAGCTGTTTTTT. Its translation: CSARDASGRDTGELFF.

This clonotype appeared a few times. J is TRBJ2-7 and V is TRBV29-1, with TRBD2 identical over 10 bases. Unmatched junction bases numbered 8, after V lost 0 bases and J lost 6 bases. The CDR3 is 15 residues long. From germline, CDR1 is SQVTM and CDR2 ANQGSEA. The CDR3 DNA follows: TGCAGCGTTGAAGATGGTTCAGCGGGGGGGCCCGAGCAGTACTTC. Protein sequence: CSVEDGSAGGPEQYF.

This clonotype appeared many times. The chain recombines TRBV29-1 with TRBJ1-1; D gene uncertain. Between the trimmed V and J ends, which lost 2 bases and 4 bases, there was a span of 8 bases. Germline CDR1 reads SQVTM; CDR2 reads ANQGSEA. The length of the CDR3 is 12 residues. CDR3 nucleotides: TGCAGCGTTGAAAAGGGAAGCACTGAAGCTTTCTTT. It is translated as CSVEKGSTEAFF.

CDR3 sequence: CASLGNQPQHF. As DNA, the CDR3 is TGTGCCAGCTTGGGGAATCAGCCCCAGCATTTT. The chain recombines TRBV7-2 with TRBJ1-5; D remains unclear. V lost 8 bases, J lost 4 bases, and 6 bases lay in between. The CDR3 contains 11 residues. The germline CDR1 and CDR2 sequences are SGHTA and FQGNSA.

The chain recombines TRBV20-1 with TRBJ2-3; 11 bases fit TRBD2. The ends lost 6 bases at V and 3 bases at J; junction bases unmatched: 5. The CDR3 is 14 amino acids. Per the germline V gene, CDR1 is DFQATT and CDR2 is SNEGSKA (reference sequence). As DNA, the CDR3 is TGCAGTGCACCGACTAGCGGGATAACAGATACGCAGTATTTT. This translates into CSAPTSGITDTQYF.

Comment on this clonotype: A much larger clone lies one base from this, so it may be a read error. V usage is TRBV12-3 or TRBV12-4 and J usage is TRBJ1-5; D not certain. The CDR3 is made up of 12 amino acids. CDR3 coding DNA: TGTGCCATCAGTGGCGGTAATAGGCCCCAGCATTTT. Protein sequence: CAISGGNRPQHF.

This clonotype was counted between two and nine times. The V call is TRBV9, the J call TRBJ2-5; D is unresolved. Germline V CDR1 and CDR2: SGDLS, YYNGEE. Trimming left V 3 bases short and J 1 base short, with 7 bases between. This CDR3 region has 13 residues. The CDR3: CASSGRTQETQYF. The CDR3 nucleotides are TGTGCCAGCAGCGGCCGGACCCAAGAGACCCAGTACTTC.